One and the same sample provided the 25 T cell receptor beta chains below, sequenced in a study of blood T cell repertoires in COVID-19. Profiling relied on immunoSEQ multiplex PCR, and the TCRdb table lists in-frame clones only, not all of them. The repertoire has about 190,000 clones, 65% to 80% of them found once; the top ten carry roughly 13%. Sequencing was performed on peripheral blood. The receptors were gathered from a man aged 45 to 65 who had recovered from COVID-19.

The J gene is TRBJ2-5, the V gene TRBV4-1, with no clear D. Trimming took off 0 bases at V and 5 bases at J, with 10 bases between the two ends. From germline, CDR1 is MGHRA and CDR2 YSYEKL. This CDR3 has 14 amino acids. The CDR3 region is CASSQDIQPETQYF. CDR3 DNA sequence: TGCGCCAGCAGCCAAGATATACAGCCGGAGACCCAGTACTTC.

Only a few counts were recorded for this clone. V and J are TRBV6-5 and TRBJ2-2; the D is unclear. The CDR3 covers 14 residues. Germline values: CDR1 MNHEY, CDR2 SVGAGI. The V gene lost 6 bases and the J gene lost 1 base, with 9 bases spanning the gap. The CDR3 bases are TGTGCCAGCAGGGCCCTTTGGAACACCGGGGAGCTGTTTTTT. This codes for CASRALWNTGELFF.

The chain uses TRBV2 and TRBJ2-7; D is ambiguous. This CDR3 has 12 residues. Looked up from germline, CDR1 is SNHLY and CDR2 is FYNNEI. V was cut by 6 bases and J by 3 bases, with 9 bases left in between. CDR3 sequence reads: CASRSFVYEQYF. In nucleotides, the CDR3 is TGTGCCAGCAGGAGTTTCGTCTACGAGCAGTACTTC.

This clone has more than one count but fewer than ten. This rearrangement joins TRBV7-2 to TRBJ1-1; TRBD1 agrees at 7 bases. The ends lost 2 bases at V and 3 bases at J; junction bases unmatched: 6. Germline CDR1 is SGHTA and CDR2 is FQGNSA. The CDR3 is made up of 15 amino acids. As DNA, the CDR3 is TGTGCCAGCAGCTTACGTGGACAGGCCGACACTGAAGCTTTCTTT. Protein product: CASSLRGQADTEAFF.

The rearrangement uses TRBV7-3 and TRBJ2-1, with 13 bases that match TRBD2. Germline trimming cut 2 bases from V and 6 bases from J; bases unmatched to any gene: 1. Per germline, CDR1 SGHTA and CDR2 FQGTGA. This CDR3 has 15 residues. This CDR3 reads CASSLGTSGTNEQFF. CDR3 nucleotides: TGTGCCAGCAGCTTAGGGACTAGCGGGACCAATGAGCAGTTCTTC.

Written as DNA, the CDR3 is TGTGCCAGCAGTGAAACAGGGAACTCTGGAAACACCATATATTTT. Translated: CASSETGNSGNTIYF. The rearrangement links TRBV6-1 to TRBJ1-3; a possible D gene is TRBD1 (6 bases). This CDR3 region has 15 residues. Germline V gene sequence: CDR1 MNHNS, CDR2 SASEGT. Trimming left V 2 bases short and J 0 bases short, with 8 bases between.

Regarding this clone: The sample carries other DNA sequences with the same CDR3. The chain combines TRBV28 with TRBJ1-5; 9 nucleotides align to TRBD1. V shed 5 bases, J shed 4 bases, and the junction held 3 bases outside the gene matches. This CDR3 comprises 14 residues. Germline assignment: CDR1 MDHEN and CDR2 SYDVKM. The CDR3 nucleotides read TGTGCCAGCAGTCCCGGGACAGGGAATCAGCCCCAGCATTTT. This gives the protein CASSPGTGNQPQHF. The full variable domain, with the rest looked up from reference TRBV28 and TRBJ1-5, is DVKVTQSSRYLVKRTGEKVFLECVQDMDHENMFWYRQDPGLGLRLIYFSYDVKMKEKGDIPEGYSVSREKKERFSLILESASTNQTSMYLCASSPGTGNQPQHFGDGTRLSIL.

This chain joins TRBV19 and TRBJ2-2, with TRBD2 matching over 9 bases. Losses at the gene ends were 10 bases for V and 3 bases for J; bases not matched to a gene: 9. CDR1 and CDR2 (germline): LNHDA, SQIVND (reference sequence). The CDR3 is made up of 15 amino acids. The CDR3 spells CATRGGGGHTGELFF. CDR3 coding DNA: TGTGCCACCCGAGGCGGGGGGGGACACACCGGGGAGCTGTTTTTT.

The V call is TRBV7-3, the J call TRBJ2-1, with 11 bases aligning to TRBD2. Germline CDR1 reads SGHTA; CDR2 reads FQGTGA. The CDR3 totals 16 residues. V shed 2 bases, J shed 10 bases, and the junction held 10 bases outside the gene matches. The CDR3 coding sequence is TGTGCCAGCAGCTTAGGGCTAGCGGGAGGAATCGGGGAGCAGTTCTTC. As protein: CASSLGLAGGIGEQFF.

V is TRBV4-3 and J is TRBJ1-2, with a possible D match to TRBD1 (5 bases). This CDR3 comprises 16 residues. Trimming took off 0 bases at V and 2 bases at J, with 13 bases between the two ends. Per the germline V gene, CDR1 is LGHNA and CDR2 is YSLEER. Here the CDR3 reads CASSQDMGGQNYGYTF. The CDR3 nucleotides are TGCGCCAGCAGCCAAGATATGGGAGGACAAAACTATGGCTACACCTTC.

This clone was detected a few times. This chain joins TRBV15 and TRBJ2-7; D gene uncertain. The CDR3 loop spans 12 amino acids. The V end was cut by 0 bases, the J end by 5 bases, with 5 bases between. Germline-derived CDR1 and CDR2 are LNHNV and YYDKDF (reference sequence). The chain's CDR3 is CATSRDEDEQYF. The CDR3 nucleotides are TGTGCCACCAGCAGAGATGAGGACGAGCAGTACTTC.

This chain joins TRBV5-4 and TRBJ2-3; D remains unclear. In germline, CDR1 is SGHNT, CDR2 YYREEE (reference sequence). Trimming shortened V by 4 bases and J by 1 base, and 10 bases separated the two germline ends. The CDR3 runs to 14 residues. DNA of the CDR3: TGTGCCAGCAGCCCACGGTTGGGCACAGATACGCAGTATTTT. Translated, it gives CASSPRLGTDTQYF.

The chain links TRBV7-3 to TRBJ2-1; D might be TRBD1 (6 bases). Germline V CDR1 and CDR2: SGHTA, FQGTGA. V dropped 3 bases and J dropped 8 bases, with 11 bases sitting between them. The CDR3 runs to 13 residues. The CDR3 nucleotides read TGTGCCAGCAGCTTGAGGGGGTGGGATGAGCAGTTCTTC. Translated, it gives CASSLRGWDEQFF.

The sample holds one count of this clone. The V and J genes are TRBV4-2 and TRBJ2-2; 7 nucleotides align to TRBD2. The CDR3 length is 19 residues. Per the germline V gene, CDR1 is LGHNA and CDR2 is YNFKEQ. J lost 7 bases, V lost 3 bases, and 20 bases had no gene match. CDR3 region: CASSQDRDSAAGGNGELFF. The CDR3 DNA is TGTGCCAGCAGCCAGGACCGGGACTCCGCCGCCGGGGGGAACGGGGAGCTGTTTTTT.

This sequence joins TRBV19 and TRBJ2-3, with TRBD2 matching over 12 bases. The trim removed 5 bases at V and 1 base at J, leaving 4 bases unmatched. The CDR3 loop spans 16 amino acids. Germline V CDR1 and CDR2: LNHDA, SQIVND (reference sequence). The CDR3 coding sequence is TGTGCCAGTAGTGCACGACTAGCGGGAGGCACAGATACGCAGTATTTT. The encoded protein is CASSARLAGGTDTQYF. The full variable domain, rest sourced from reference TRBV19 and TRBJ2-3, is DGGITQSPKYLFRKEGQNVTLSCEQNLNHDAMYWYRQDPGQGLRLIYYSQIVNDFQKGDIAEGYSVSREKKESFPLTVTSAQKNPTAFYLCASSARLAGGTDTQYFGPGTRLTVL.

This chain joins TRBV28 and TRBJ2-7; 9 bases agree with TRBD2. J gave up 4 bases and V 4 bases, and 8 bases lay outside the gene matches. CDR3 length: 15 amino acids. Looked up from germline, CDR1 is MDHEN and CDR2 is SYDVKM. The CDR3 sequence: CASSSSAGGIYEQYF. CDR3 nucleotide sequence: TGTGCCAGCAGTTCTTCAGCGGGAGGAATATACGAGCAGTACTTC.

The genes are TRBV10-3 and TRBJ2-7, with 8 bases aligning to TRBD1. Per the germline V gene, CDR1 is ENHRY and CDR2 is SYGVKD. Trimming removed 1 base from V and 4 bases from J; junction bases left unmatched: 9. This CDR3 spans 16 amino acids. CDR3 in amino acids: CAISEFLQGDFYEQYF. In DNA, the CDR3 is TGTGCCATCAGTGAGTTCTTACAGGGGGATTTTTACGAGCAGTACTTC.

A few counts support this clone. This chain links TRBV7-9 with TRBJ1-1; TRBD1 aligns across 8 bases. V trimming: 4 bases; J trimming: 0 bases; junction bases outside the gene matches: 13. There are 18 residues in the CDR3. The germline CDR1 and CDR2 sequences are SEHNR and FQNEAQ (reference sequence). The CDR3 spells CASSSTRQGALLNTEAFF. In DNA form, the CDR3 reads TGTGCCAGCAGCTCAACCAGGCAGGGGGCTCTTTTGAACACTGAAGCTTTCTTT.

V gene TRBV19 combines with J gene TRBJ2-3, with D perhaps TRBD1 (5 bases). Trimming pared 5 bases from V and 5 bases from J, leaving 17 bases between. CDR1 and CDR2 (germline): LNHDA, SQIVND (reference sequence). The CDR3 length is 15 residues. In DNA form, the CDR3 reads TGTGCCAGTAGTCTACAGGCCCCTTTGGAAGATACGCAGTATTTT. This translates into CASSLQAPLEDTQYF.

The chain couples TRBV7-3 to TRBJ2-1; 13 nucleotides agree with TRBD2. This CDR3 has 16 amino acids. After removal of 5 bases from V and 7 bases from J, the junction contained 8 bases not matched to a gene. CDR1 and CDR2 (germline): SGHTA, FQGTGA. The CDR3 protein is CASSRSSTSGRNEQFF. For the CDR3, the DNA is TGTGCCAGCAGCCGATCCTCGACTAGCGGGAGGAATGAGCAGTTCTTC.

The rearrangement joins TRBV7-9 to TRBJ2-3; 10 bases line up with TRBD2. Germline-derived CDR1 and CDR2 are SEHNR and FQNEAQ (reference sequence). The CDR3 loop spans 18 amino acids. J lost 6 bases, V lost 5 bases, and 17 bases had no gene match. CDR3 loop: CASSPYRSGTSAQDTQYF. The DNA of the CDR3 is TGTGCCAGCAGCCCCTACAGATCCGGGACTAGCGCGCAGGATACGCAGTATTTT.

This chain uses TRBV28 with TRBJ1-1; 9 bases map to TRBD1. Germline values: CDR1 MDHEN, CDR2 SYDVKM. V shed 4 bases and J 11 bases; nucleotides not matched to a gene: 5. This CDR3 is 12 amino acids long. CDR3 DNA: TGTGCCAGCAGTTCCTGGGACAGGGCCGCTTTCTTT. Protein product: CASSSWDRAAFF.

The gene calls are TRBV28 and TRBJ1-5; no firm D call. Trimming shortened V by 8 bases and J by 6 bases, and 14 bases separated the two germline ends. Germline CDR1 and CDR2: MDHEN and SYDVKM. This CDR3 has 13 residues. CDR3 nucleotide sequence: TGTGCCAGCGGACCTAAGGGAGTTCAGCCCCAGCATTTT. Translated, it gives CASGPKGVQPQHF.

The chain couples TRBV2 to TRBJ2-7; D is possibly TRBD2 (5 bases). Per germline, CDR1 SNHLY and CDR2 FYNNEI. This CDR3 is built from 11 residues. The ends were cut back, 10 bases at V and 6 bases at J, with 13 bases in the middle. For the CDR3, the DNA is TGTGCCACTTCAGTCGGGGTCGAGCAGTACTTC. It is translated as CATSVGVEQYF.

The rearrangement uses TRBV10-3 and TRBJ2-2, with 11 bases that match TRBD2. Trimming cost V 4 bases and J 0 bases; bases outside gene matches: 4. The length of the CDR3 is 17 residues. In germline, CDR1 is ENHRY, CDR2 SYGVKD. DNA of the CDR3: TGTGCCATCAGTGGGGGACTAGCGGCTACGAACACCGGGGAGCTGTTTTTT. This codes for CAISGGLAATNTGELFF.